The 29 T cell receptor beta chains below all came from one sample that was sequenced in a study of Ad26.COV2.S vaccination and SARS-CoV-2 variants. This sample's treatment: around 19 received Ad26.COV2.S at low or high dose, single or two shots; 5 received placebo; per-sample allocation not given. Sampling was performed 63 days after the first vaccine or placebo injection. Using immunoSEQ multiplex PCR, the repertoire was profiled, and TCRdb retains in-frame clones only, with some absent. The data show 350,000 to 500,000 clones, around 89% seen once. The specimen comprised peripheral blood, sampled in a trial of Ad26.COV2.S vaccine versus placebo. All receptors come from a person aged 18-60 years who received the Ad26.COV2.S COVID-19 vaccine or a placebo.

The V call is TRBV6-5, the J call TRBJ2-5; TRBD1 might be the D (5 bases). The CDR3 loop spans 14 amino acids. Per germline, CDR1 MNHEY and CDR2 SVGAGI. V was trimmed by 6 bases and J by 0 bases, leaving 11 bases between them. CDR3 nucleotides: TGTGCCAGCAGCCGGACACGGTACCAAGAGACCCAGTACTTC. The encoded protein is CASSRTRYQETQYF.

Worth noting for this clone: Different DNA sequences within this sample yield the same CDR3. The rearrangement uses TRBV18 and TRBJ2-5; unclear D gene. Trimming took 2 bases from V and 4 from J, leaving 5 bases between them. This CDR3 contains 12 residues. Germline CDR1 reads KGHSH; CDR2 reads LQKENI. CDR3 loop: CASSPAAETQYF. The CDR3 bases are TGTGCCAGCTCACCAGCGGCAGAGACCCAGTACTTC.

V gene TRBV4-3 combines with J gene TRBJ2-1; TRBD2 matches 12 bases. Germline CDR1 LGHNA, CDR2 YSLEER. The J segment lost 10 bases and the V segment lost 0 bases, leaving 13 bases of the junction unmatched. This CDR3 has 18 residues. The CDR3 spells CASSQDLGLAGGQGEQFF. The CDR3 DNA sequence: TGCGCCAGCAGCCAAGATTTAGGCCTAGCGGGGGGGCAGGGGGAGCAGTTCTTC.

The V call is TRBV2, the J call TRBJ1-1; tentatively, D is TRBD1 (6 bases). The CDR3 loop spans 14 amino acids. The germline V gene has CDR1 SNHLY and CDR2 FYNNEI. Trimming took off 5 bases at V and 0 bases at J, with 10 bases between the two ends. The CDR3 spells CASSRGQLNTEAFF. The CDR3 DNA sequence: TGTGCCAGCAGTCGCGGACAGCTGAACACTGAAGCTTTCTTT.

A note on this clone: The sample holds other DNA sequences that translate to the same CDR3. The genes are TRBV5-4 and TRBJ2-1; D might be TRBD1 (5 bases). The CDR3 runs to 15 residues. From germline, CDR1 is SGHNT and CDR2 YYREEE (reference sequence). Trimming shortened V by 4 bases and J by 4 bases, and 15 bases separated the two germline ends. Here the CDR3 reads CASSPQGGSYNEQFF. DNA for the CDR3: TGTGCCAGCAGCCCCCAGGGTGGATCGTACAATGAGCAGTTCTTC.

The V and J genes are TRBV5-8 and TRBJ1-3; D gene ambiguous. Between the trimmed V and J ends, which lost 5 bases and 0 bases, there was a span of 9 bases. Germline assignment: CDR1 SGHTS and CDR2 YDEGEE. There are 14 residues in the CDR3. For the CDR3, the DNA is TGTGCCAGCAGAAGGAAGAGCTCTGGAAACACCATATATTTT. It specifies CASRRKSSGNTIYF.

The V and J genes are TRBV6-6 and TRBJ1-2; 10 nucleotides align to TRBD1. The CDR3 runs to 13 residues. The V gene end was trimmed by 6 bases and the J gene end by 8 bases; junction bases not matched to a gene: 6. Germline values: CDR1 MNHNY, CDR2 SVGAGI (reference sequence). The CDR3 sequence: CASRAGTGDGYTF. The CDR3 bases are TGTGCCAGCAGGGCCGGGACAGGGGACGGCTACACCTTC.

This clone was seen a single time. The rearrangement joins TRBV18 to TRBJ2-3; D perhaps matches TRBD2 (6 bases). This CDR3 has 14 amino acids. Trimming cost V 4 bases and J 0 bases, with 8 bases left between them. CDR1 and CDR2 from the germline V gene are KGHSH and LQKENI. CDR3 coding DNA: TGTGCCAGCTCACAGGGAGGCAGCACAGATACGCAGTATTTT. Translated: CASSQGGSTDTQYF.

The V gene is TRBV7-2, the J gene TRBJ2-5; 8 bases match TRBD1. This CDR3 has 17 residues. Germline CDR1 is SGHTA and CDR2 is FQGNSA. The junction had 11 bases not matched to a gene; V was cut back by 0 bases and J by 5 bases. In DNA form, the CDR3 reads TGTGCCAGCAGCTTAGCGGGGGGCAGGGGGCCGCCCGAGACCCAGTACTTC. It encodes CASSLAGGRGPPETQYF.

The genes are TRBV7-8 and TRBJ1-5, with TRBD1 matching over 7 bases. Germline CDR1 SGHVS, CDR2 FQNEAQ. CDR3 length equals 16 residues. V was pared by 5 bases and J by 2 bases, with 9 bases of the junction left unmatched. The CDR3 is CASSAGTVAGNQPQHF. The CDR3 region has the DNA TGTGCCAGCAGCGCCGGGACAGTCGCTGGCAATCAGCCCCAGCATTTT.

The V call is TRBV25-1, the J call TRBJ1-2; D remains ambiguous. Germline CDR1 is MGHDK and CDR2 is SYGVNS. Trimming pared 1 base from V and 4 bases from J, leaving 10 bases between. The CDR3 contains 14 residues. CDR3 sequence: CASSEWGSPYGYTF. CDR3 sequence (DNA): TGTGCCAGCAGTGAATGGGGTTCCCCCTATGGCTACACCTTC.

The table lists this clone with a few counts. The chain combines TRBV27 with TRBJ2-7; D possibly corresponds to TRBD1 (6 bases). CDR3 length: 13 residues. Germline values: CDR1 MNHEY, CDR2 SMNVEV (reference sequence). Trimming removed 5 bases from V and 9 bases from J, with 17 bases in between. DNA of the CDR3: TGTGCCAGCAGTGCCCAAGGGGGACCTCGGCAGTACTTC. It encodes CASSAQGGPRQYF.

The genes are TRBV29-1 and TRBJ2-1; 7 nucleotides agree with TRBD1. The CDR3 spans 11 residues. CDR1 is SQVTM and CDR2 is ANQGSEA in the germline V gene. With 7 bases clipped from V and 7 bases from J, the junction kept 4 bases outside the gene matches. CDR3 nucleotides: TGCAGCGGGGCAGGGGGAAATGAGCAGTTCTTC. Amino acids: CSGAGGNEQFF.

This clone is categorized as medium-sized. The rearrangement uses TRBV7-9 and TRBJ2-1, with D possibly being TRBD1 (6 bases). The CDR3 contains 13 residues. V dropped 5 bases and J dropped 6 bases, with 11 bases sitting between them. CDR1 is SEHNR and CDR2 is FQNEAQ in the germline V gene (reference sequence). The CDR3 sequence is CASSRGQINEQFF. CDR3 in DNA: TGTGCCAGCAGCCGCGGACAGATCAATGAGCAGTTCTTC.

The chain joins TRBV13 to TRBJ2-6; D may be TRBD1 (5 bases). The ends were cut back, 8 bases at V and 0 bases at J, with 11 bases in the middle. CDR3 size: 15 residues. CDR1 and CDR2 from the germline V gene are PRHDT and FYEKMQ (reference sequence). This chain's CDR3 is CASGKGASGANVLTF. In DNA form, the CDR3 reads TGTGCCAGCGGAAAAGGGGCCTCTGGGGCCAACGTCCTGACTTTC. Combining the CDR3 with reference TRBV13 and TRBJ2-6 gives the whole variable domain AAGVIQSPRHLIKEKRETATLKCYPIPRHDTVYWYQQGPGQDPQFLISFYEKMQSDKGSIPDRFSAQQFSDYHSELNMSSLELGDSALYFCASGKGASGANVLTFGAGSRLTVL.

The chain couples TRBV7-3 to TRBJ2-2; no clear D. CDR1 SGHTA and CDR2 FQGTGA come from the germline V gene. The CDR3 is 14 residues long. V dropped 5 bases and J dropped 3 bases, with 10 bases sitting between them. The CDR3 sequence: CASSPLAHTGELFF. The CDR3 coding sequence is TGTGCCAGCAGCCCCTTAGCCCACACCGGGGAGCTGTTTTTT.

The V and J genes are TRBV28 and TRBJ1-1; 8 positions agree with TRBD1. V was clipped by 2 bases and J by 4 bases; unmatched bases: 0. The length of the CDR3 is 13 residues. Germline assignment: CDR1 MDHEN and CDR2 SYDVKM. As DNA, the CDR3 is TGTGCCAGCAGTTTAGGGACAGGCACTGAAGCTTTCTTT. Protein product: CASSLGTGTEAFF. The full variable domain, its missing parts supplied by reference TRBV28 and TRBJ1-1, is DVKVTQSSRYLVKRTGEKVFLECVQDMDHENMFWYRQDPGLGLRLIYFSYDVKMKEKGDIPEGYSVSREKKERFSLILESASTNQTSMYLCASSLGTGTEAFFGQGTRLTVV.

This chain connects TRBV7-3 to TRBJ2-2, with D perhaps matching TRBD2 (7 bases). Germline CDR1 is SGHTA and CDR2 is FQGTGA. The CDR3 is made up of 14 amino acids. V was clipped by 2 bases and J by 5 bases, with 9 bases between them. The DNA for the CDR3 is TGTGCCAGCAGCTTAGCGGGGGCAACCGGGGAGCTGTTTTTT. Amino acid sequence: CASSLAGATGELFF.

This chain connects TRBV19 to TRBJ1-1; the match to TRBD1 covers 10 bases. V shed 6 bases and J 7 bases; nucleotides not matched to a gene: 2. From germline, CDR1 is LNHDA and CDR2 SQIVND (reference sequence). The length of the CDR3 is 12 residues. DNA for the CDR3: TGTGCCAGTAGGGGACAGGGGAATGAAGCTTTCTTT. Amino acid sequence: CASRGQGNEAFF.

This chain joins TRBV13 and TRBJ2-7, with D maybe TRBD2 (7 bases). V was pared by 5 bases and J by 2 bases, with 13 bases between. CDR3 length: 14 residues. Per germline, CDR1 PRHDT and CDR2 FYEKMQ (reference sequence). The DNA for the CDR3 is TGTGCCAGCAGCCACGGAGGGGGGGCCTACGAGCAGTACTTC. It yields the protein CASSHGGGAYEQYF.

This clone appeared a few times. This chain links TRBV6-6 with TRBJ1-3; unclear D gene. In germline, CDR1 is MNHNY, CDR2 SVGAGI (reference sequence). The CDR3 extends over 13 amino acids. V lost 5 bases and J lost 4, with 9 bases in between. This CDR3 is CASSGGIGNTIYF. The CDR3 coding sequence is TGTGCCAGCAGTGGAGGGATAGGAAACACCATATATTTT.

This clone was observed once. The chain employs TRBV7-8 and TRBJ2-5; D is possibly TRBD2 (6 bases). The CDR3 extends over 15 amino acids. Germline V lookup: CDR1 SGHVS, CDR2 FQNEAQ. Trimming cost V 0 bases and J 3 bases, with 11 bases left between them. The CDR3 loop is CASSLAPTRKETQYF. CDR3 DNA: TGTGCCAGCAGCTTAGCGCCGACTAGAAAAGAGACCCAGTACTTC.

The rearrangement links TRBV6-5 to TRBJ1-3; no reliable D call. The CDR3 runs to 16 residues. CDR1 MNHEY and CDR2 SVGAGI come from the germline V gene. Trimming left V 0 bases short and J 0 bases short, with 9 bases between. The CDR3: CASSYSGRSSGNTIYF. The CDR3 DNA reads TGTGCCAGCAGTTACTCCGGCCGAAGCTCTGGAAACACCATATATTTT.

The chain combines TRBV9 with TRBJ2-6; 7 bases map to TRBD1. This CDR3 is 13 amino acids long. With V trimmed by 4 bases and J by 10 bases, 5 bases remained unmatched. Looked up from germline, CDR1 is SGDLS and CDR2 is YYNGEE. In DNA form, the CDR3 reads TGTGCCAGCAGCTCACAGACAGGGAACGTCCTGACTTTC. Its protein is CASSSQTGNVLTF. Supplemented by reference TRBV9 and TRBJ2-6, the full variable domain reads DSGVTQTPKHLITATGQRVTLRCSPRSGDLSVYWYQQSLDQGLQFLIQYYNGEERAKGNILERFSAQQFPDLHSELNLSSLELGDSALYFCASSSQTGNVLTFGAGSRLTVL.

This chain uses TRBV5-4 with TRBJ2-5; no reliable D call. With 2 bases removed from V and 4 bases from J, the gap between germline ends came to 3 bases. The CDR3 has 11 amino acids. The germline CDR1 and CDR2 sequences are SGHNT and YYREEE (reference sequence). In DNA, the CDR3 is TGTGCCAGCAGCTTTTCAGAGACCCAGTACTTC. This gives the protein CASSFSETQYF.

The chain joins TRBV19 to TRBJ2-3, with 8 positions matching TRBD2. CDR3 length: 15 amino acids. Trimming took 3 bases from V and 0 from J; bases not matched to a gene: 2. From germline, CDR1 is LNHDA and CDR2 SQIVND (reference sequence). For the CDR3, the DNA is TGTGCCAGTAGTATTAAGCGGGGGAGCACAGATACGCAGTATTTT. This encodes CASSIKRGSTDTQYF.

The rearrangement links TRBV7-6 to TRBJ2-3; D may be TRBD2 (5 bases). Between the trimmed V and J ends, which lost 1 base and 2 bases, there was a span of 10 bases. The germline V gene has CDR1 SGHVS and CDR2 FNYEAQ. The CDR3 is 15 residues long. The CDR3 loop reads CASSLVGRTTDTQYF. CDR3 nucleotide sequence: TGTGCCAGCAGCTTAGTGGGGAGAACCACAGATACGCAGTATTTT.

The chain has TRBV29-1 and TRBJ2-5, with a possible D match to TRBD1 (6 bases). Germline values: CDR1 SQVTM, CDR2 ANQGSEA. Deletions cut 1 base from V and 4 bases from J, with 16 bases between. The CDR3 is 15 residues long. Here the CDR3 DNA reads TGCAGCGTTGAAGGGTCCAGGGGTAGGAGAGAGACCCAGTACTTC. The encoded protein is CSVEGSRGRRETQYF.

The V call is TRBV9, the J call TRBJ1-1; D uncertain. The germline V gene encodes CDR1 SGDLS and CDR2 YYNGEE. The V end was cut by 4 bases, the J end by 0 bases, with 13 bases between. There are 15 residues in the CDR3. CDR3 DNA sequence: TGTGCCAGCAGCCAACGTGGCCAGCTGAACACTGAAGCTTTCTTT. Translating it yields CASSQRGQLNTEAFF.